This record looks at one T cell receptor beta chain sequence and its context. Its matching antigen is unknown. The PCR used 60 Vbeta and 13 Jbeta primers. Sequencing was performed with immunoSEQ multiplex PCR; in TCRdb, only in-frame clones are kept and a portion is missing. Among 40,000 to 55,000 clones listed, 60% to 80% were seen once. These data are taken from a study of cytomegalovirus exposure and HLA in healthy donors. The CDR3 sequence is 17 residues long. In germline, CDR1 is LGHNA, CDR2 YNFKEQ. Germline trimming cut 1 base from V and 8 bases from J; bases unmatched to any gene: 14. Study results and caveats: Previous analysis showed most TCR beta V segments were productive about 87% or about 30% of the time. A later analysis found TCR association rates differed by HLA locus, highest for DRB1 and lowest for HLA-C. The study put around 180 TCR beta chains on its list as cytomegalovirus-associated.

This clonotype was sampled from a woman aged 40 to 50 in good health and CMV-seropositive. The rearrangement uses TRBV4-2 and TRBJ1-2; the match to TRBD1 covers 9 bases. The source material was PBMCs. CDR3 DNA: TGTGCCAGCAGCCAAGCGGGCGTCGGGACAGGGTTTACCGGCTACACCTTC. Translated, it gives CASSQAGVGTGFTGYTF.